This T cell receptor (beta chain) was retrieved from a study of T cell clones after liver transplantation. The wider study: Tolerance: complete withdrawal held at least one year, liver enzymes staying within twice normal.

Germline CDR1 MNHEY, CDR2 SVGAGI. Trimming took off 4 bases at V and 8 bases at J, with 15 bases between the two ends. This CDR3 has 14 amino acids. Sequenced by immunoSEQ multiplex PCR; TCRdb stores in-frame clones only, minus some. The table lists about 72,000 clones, roughly 90% of them singletons. This chain connects TRBV6-5 to TRBJ2-1; D is undetermined. This clonotype was sampled from a human donor who received a liver transplant. Sequencing was performed on CD4+ T cells from blood, taken before liver transplant. The CDR3 DNA is TGTGCCAGCAGTTTCCGGACCCAGGACGATGAGCAGTTCTTC. It specifies CASSFRTQDDEQFF.